These T cell receptor beta chains were read from a single sample in a study of T cells in Graves' hyperthyroidism and ophthalmopathy. One entry per CDR3 protein, called by TCRdb with MiXCR from the multiplex PCR reads. The sample lists about 690,000 distinct CDR3 sequences, 17% occurring once. Sequenced input: blood. Receptors were obtained from a middle-aged man with Graves' hyperthyroidism. Each CDR3 is given with its conserved first and last residue. The D gene is left open where the match is weak. Size is omitted from some rows. Given values are once, few, many or a class for expanded clones.

J: TRBJ2-7; D: TRBD1; V: TRBV9; size: NA; CDR3: CASSVEDRATYEQYF; DNA: TGTGCCAGCAGCGTAGAGGACAGGGCGACCTACGAGCAGTACTTC
J: TRBJ1-1; D: NA; V: TRBV28; size: many; CDR3: CASSFIGTNTEAFF; DNA: TGTGCCAGCAGTTTCATCGGTACGAACACTGAAGCTTTCTTT
J: TRBJ2-1; D: NA; V: TRBV19; size: few; CDR3: CASTYGGTSFYNEQFF; DNA: TGTGCCAGTACCTATGGAGGGACATCCTTCTACAATGAGCAGTTCTTC
J: TRBJ1-2; D: TRBD1; V: TRBV9; size: NA; CDR3: CASSVEGGAYGYTF; DNA: TGTGCCAGCAGCGTAGAAGGGGGCGCCTATGGCTACACCTTC
J: TRBJ2-1; D: TRBD2; V: TRBV30; size: NA; CDR3: CAWIKAGGFYEQFF; DNA: TGTGCCTGGATCAAAGCGGGAGGGTTTTATGAGCAGTTCTTC
J: TRBJ2-7; D: TRBD2; V: TRBV28; size: many; CDR3: CASTSRRLAGVYEQYF; DNA: TGTGCCAGCACCTCTCGGAGGCTAGCGGGAGTCTACGAGCAGTACTTC
J: TRBJ1-1; D: NA; V: TRBV7-9; size: NA; CDR3: CASSLTGQANTEAFF; DNA: TGTGCCAGCAGCTTAACTGGGCAGGCGAACACTGAAGCTTTCTTT
J: TRBJ2-6; D: TRBD1; V: TRBV19; size: few; CDR3: CATADRGLTGANVLTF; DNA: TGTGCCACCGCGGACAGGGGATTGACTGGGGCCAACGTCCTGACTTTC
J: TRBJ1-6; D: TRBD1; V: TRBV25-1; size: many; CDR3: CASSEAPGRGGNSPLHF; DNA: TGTGCCAGCAGTGAAGCCCCCGGCAGGGGGGGAAATTCACCCCTCCACTTT
J: TRBJ2-3; D: TRBD2; V: TRBV18; size: NA; CDR3: CASSPPSGRFADTQYF; DNA: TGTGCCAGCTCACCGCCTAGCGGGAGATTCGCAGATACGCAGTATTTT
J: TRBJ1-1; D: NA; V: TRBV28; size: many; CDR3: CASSPLGLIPLLNTEAFF; DNA: TGTGCCAGCAGTCCCCTAGGCCTAATACCCCTCCTGAACACTGAAGCTTTCTTT
J: TRBJ2-7; D: TRBD2; V: TRBV7-8; size: few; CDR3: CASSSPGGSSYEQYF; DNA: TGTGCCAGCAGCTCCCCCGGGGGGAGCTCCTACGAGCAGTACTTC
J: TRBJ2-7; D: TRBD2; V: TRBV28; size: many; CDR3: CASSPGTSGRGEQYF; DNA: TGTGCCAGCAGTCCCGGGACTAGCGGGAGGGGCGAGCAGTACTTC
J: TRBJ1-3; D: TRBD1; V: TRBV19; size: NA; CDR3: CASTYRGSGNTIYF; DNA: TGTGCCAGTACTTACAGGGGCTCTGGAAACACCATATATTTT
J: TRBJ2-3; D: TRBD2; V: TRBV7-2; size: many; CDR3: CASSLSGEPGDTQYF; DNA: TGTGCCAGCAGCTTAAGCGGGGAACCCGGGGATACGCAGTATTTT
J: TRBJ1-5; D: NA; V: TRBV2; size: many; CDR3: CATGGRNQPQHF; DNA: TGTGCCACCGGGGGGAGGAATCAGCCCCAGCATTTT
J: TRBJ1-1; D: NA; V: TRBV29-1; size: NA; CDR3: CSVRQTNTEAFF; DNA: TGCAGCGTCCGACAGACTAACACTGAAGCTTTCTTT
J: TRBJ1-2; D: NA; V: TRBV20-1; size: NA; CDR3: CSAPSPGGFNYGYTF; DNA: TGCAGTGCCCCTTCTCCGGGGGGGTTTAACTATGGCTACACCTTC
J: TRBJ1-1; D: NA; V: TRBV7-2; size: many; CDR3: CASSFRRVGNTEAFF; DNA: TGTGCCAGCAGCTTTAGACGCGTCGGGAACACTGAAGCTTTCTTT
J: TRBJ1-2; D: NA; V: TRBV9; size: few; CDR3: CASSVASKNYGYTF; DNA: TGTGCCAGCAGCGTAGCCAGTAAGAACTATGGCTACACCTTC
J: TRBJ1-5; D: NA; V: TRBV7-2; size: few; CDR3: CASSLAREGNQPQHF; DNA: TGTGCCAGCAGCTTAGCCAGGGAAGGCAATCAGCCCCAGCATTTT
J: TRBJ2-7; D: NA; V: TRBV28; size: many; CDR3: CASSSHGGHYEQYF; DNA: TGTGCCAGCAGCAGCCACGGGGGTCATTACGAGCAGTACTTC
J: TRBJ1-2; D: NA; V: TRBV2; size: many; CDR3: CASRDGRIYGYTF; DNA: TGTGCCAGCAGAGACGGACGGATCTATGGCTACACCTTC
J: TRBJ2-2; D: TRBD1; V: TRBV28; size: many; CDR3: CASSSPQGDPRLFF; DNA: TGTGCCAGCAGTTCCCCCCAGGGGGACCCACGGCTGTTTTTT
J: TRBJ2-1; D: TRBD2; V: TRBV20-1; size: many; CDR3: CSANKAGGDGDEQFF; DNA: TGCAGTGCTAATAAAGCGGGAGGGGACGGAGATGAGCAGTTCTTC
J: TRBJ1-1; D: TRBD1; V: TRBV18; size: NA; CDR3: CASSPRTGTGDTEAFF; DNA: TGTGCCAGCTCACCGCGAACCGGGACAGGGGACACTGAAGCTTTCTTT
J: TRBJ2-7; D: NA; V: TRBV12-3/TRBV12-4; size: many; CDR3: CASSRSGYNYEQYF; DNA: TGTGCCAGCAGCCGCAGCGGGTACAACTACGAGCAGTACTTC
J: TRBJ1-5; D: TRBD1; V: TRBV10-3; size: many; CDR3: CAISGGDRGLDSNQPQHF; DNA: TGTGCCATCAGTGGGGGCGACAGGGGACTCGATAGCAATCAGCCCCAGCATTTT
J: TRBJ1-2; D: NA; V: TRBV19; size: NA; CDR3: CASSISDGGYTF; DNA: TGTGCCAGTAGTATTTCTGATGGAGGCTACACCTTC
J: TRBJ2-3; D: NA; V: TRBV11-2; size: NA; CDR3: CASNGDWGGADTQYF; DNA: TGTGCCAGCAACGGGGACTGGGGGGGCGCAGATACGCAGTATTTT
J: TRBJ1-5; D: NA; V: TRBV12-3/TRBV12-4; size: many; CDR3: CASSLRGPQHF; DNA: TGTGCCAGCAGCCTCAGGGGGCCCCAGCATTTT
J: TRBJ1-2; D: NA; V: TRBV27; size: many; CDR3: CASSLSRFVGTNYGYTF; DNA: TGTGCCAGCAGTTTATCCCGCTTTGTGGGAACTAACTATGGCTACACCTTC
J: TRBJ2-7; D: NA; V: TRBV25-1; size: once; CDR3: CASSDQEYGTYEQYF; DNA: TGTGCCAGCAGTGATCAGGAGTACGGAACCTACGAGCAGTACTTC
J: TRBJ1-6; D: NA; V: TRBV20-1; size: few; CDR3: CSARDPQGPIGSPLHF; DNA: TGCAGTGCTAGAGACCCGCAGGGGCCCATCGGTTCACCCCTCCACTTT
J: TRBJ2-3; D: NA; V: TRBV18; size: NA; CDR3: CASSLDREATQYF; DNA: TGTGCCAGCTCACTCGACAGGGAGGCTACGCAGTATTTT
J: TRBJ1-1; D: NA; V: TRBV18; size: NA; CDR3: CASSPMDLLNTEAFF; DNA: TGTGCCAGCTCACCGATGGACCTACTGAACACTGAAGCTTTCTTT
J: TRBJ2-1; D: TRBD1; V: TRBV7-3; size: many; CDR3: CASSLYRQGVGEQFF; DNA: TGTGCCAGCAGCTTATATCGACAGGGAGTAGGTGAGCAGTTCTTC
J: TRBJ2-3; D: NA; V: TRBV7-2; size: many; CDR3: CASSSQGLEEDTQYF; DNA: TGTGCCAGCAGCTCGCAGGGACTGGAAGAGGATACGCAGTATTTT
J: TRBJ2-2; D: TRBD2; V: TRBV24-1; size: few; CDR3: CATSDLPGLAGVTGELFF; DNA: TGTGCCACCAGTGATTTACCGGGACTAGCGGGAGTCACCGGGGAGCTGTTTTTT
J: TRBJ2-1; D: TRBD2; V: TRBV29-1; size: few; CDR3: CSVSSGRASNEQFF; DNA: TGCAGCGTGAGTAGCGGGAGGGCCTCCAATGAGCAGTTCTTC
J: TRBJ2-7; D: NA; V: TRBV28; size: NA; CDR3: CASSSETRGVYEQYF; DNA: TGTGCCAGCAGCTCAGAGACGAGGGGGGTGTACGAGCAGTACTTC
J: TRBJ2-7; D: NA; V: TRBV27; size: many; CDR3: CASSLGGFHEQYF; DNA: TGTGCCAGCAGTTTAGGAGGGTTCCACGAGCAGTACTTC
J: TRBJ2-2; D: NA; V: TRBV7-2; size: many; CDR3: CASSWRASGELFF; DNA: TGTGCCAGCAGCTGGAGGGCTTCCGGGGAGCTGTTTTTT
J: TRBJ2-3; D: NA; V: TRBV27; size: many; CDR3: CASSVFSTWGGSTDTQYF; DNA: TGTGCCAGCAGCGTCTTCTCTACATGGGGAGGTAGCACAGATACGCAGTATTTT
J: TRBJ1-1; D: NA; V: TRBV6-1; size: many; CDR3: CASSTTYVNTEAFF; DNA: TGTGCCAGCAGTACCACTTACGTGAACACTGAAGCTTTCTTT
J: TRBJ2-4; D: TRBD2; V: TRBV12-3/TRBV12-4; size: few; CDR3: CASSKIAGVANIQYF; DNA: TGTGCCAGCAGTAAAATAGCGGGAGTGGCAAACATTCAGTACTTC
J: TRBJ2-5; D: NA; V: TRBV5-1; size: NA; CDR3: CASSFGGYAETQYF; DNA: TGCGCCAGCAGCTTTGGTGGATACGCGGAGACCCAGTACTTC
J: TRBJ1-1; D: NA; V: TRBV9; size: NA; CDR3: CASSPQTGSTEAFF; DNA: TGTGCCAGCAGCCCCCAAACAGGGAGCACTGAAGCTTTCTTT
J: TRBJ1-1; D: NA; V: TRBV9; size: many; CDR3: CASSVRSQNTEAFF; DNA: TGTGCCAGCAGCGTTAGGTCTCAAAACACTGAAGCTTTCTTT
J: TRBJ2-7; D: NA; V: TRBV6-2/TRBV6-3; size: NA; CDR3: CASRSAAVMIEQYF; DNA: TGTGCCAGCAGGTCCGCGGCAGTAATGATCGAGCAGTACTTC
J: TRBJ1-3; D: NA; V: TRBV9; size: NA; CDR3: CASSVALEFSGNTIYF; DNA: TGTGCCAGCAGCGTAGCTTTGGAATTCTCTGGAAACACCATATATTTT
J: TRBJ2-1; D: TRBD2; V: TRBV6-2/TRBV6-3; size: many; CDR3: CASSYWGLVSNEQFF; DNA: TGTGCCAGCAGTTACTGGGGACTAGTGTCCAATGAGCAGTTCTTC
J: TRBJ1-1; D: NA; V: TRBV6-2/TRBV6-3; size: many; CDR3: CASRLTAMNTEAFF; DNA: TGTGCCAGCAGATTGACGGCGATGAACACTGAAGCTTTCTTT
J: TRBJ2-6; D: NA; V: TRBV10-2; size: NA; CDR3: CASSESWGRGANVLTF; DNA: TGCGCCAGCAGTGAGTCGTGGGGGCGCGGGGCCAACGTCCTGACTTTC
J: TRBJ2-5; D: NA; V: TRBV20-1; size: many; CDR3: CSARVGGNQETQYF; DNA: TGCAGTGCTAGAGTGGGTGGCAACCAAGAGACCCAGTACTTC